This TCR beta chain was observed in a study of EBV T-cell therapy then PD-1 blockade in nasopharyngeal carcinoma. Described treatment: AdE1-LMPpoly-expanded autologous EBV-specific T-cell therapy followed by anti-PD-1 nivolumab. In the case of this clone: Antigen specificity is unknown.

CDR1 and CDR2 from the germline V gene are LGHNA and YNFKEQ. V lost 3 bases, J lost 3 bases, and 7 bases stayed unmatched. The CDR3 covers 16 residues. TCRdb keeps only in-frame clones here, not all; method: immunoSEQ multiplex PCR. The sample has some 14,000 clones, approximately 80% seen once. The receptor was isolated from a man aged 35 to 55 with nasopharyngeal carcinoma. The genes are TRBV4-2 and TRBJ2-5; 10 nucleotides line up with TRBD1. The sample in question was CD8+ T cells from blood, obtained around day 96 from a patient whose treatment included autologous EBV-specific T cells and nivolumab. CDR3: CASSHVPGQGKETQYF. CDR3 nucleotides: TGTGCCAGCAGCCATGTACCGGGACAGGGGAAAGAGACCCAGTACTTC.